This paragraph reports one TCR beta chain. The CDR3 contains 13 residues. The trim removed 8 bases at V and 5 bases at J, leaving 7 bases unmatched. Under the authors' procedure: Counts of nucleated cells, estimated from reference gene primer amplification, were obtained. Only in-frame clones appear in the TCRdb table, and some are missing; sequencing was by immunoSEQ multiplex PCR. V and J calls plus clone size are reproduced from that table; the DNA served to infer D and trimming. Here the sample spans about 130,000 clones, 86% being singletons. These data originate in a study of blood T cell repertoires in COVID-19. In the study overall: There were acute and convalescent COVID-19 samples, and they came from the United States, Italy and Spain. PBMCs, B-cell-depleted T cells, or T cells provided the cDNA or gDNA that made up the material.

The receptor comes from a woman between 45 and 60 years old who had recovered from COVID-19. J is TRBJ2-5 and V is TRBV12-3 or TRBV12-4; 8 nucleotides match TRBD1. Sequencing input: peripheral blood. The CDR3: CASADRGGETQYF. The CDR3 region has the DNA TGTGCCAGCGCAGACAGGGGAGGTGAGACCCAGTACTTC.